The 14 T cell receptor beta chains below were found in one sample sequenced in a study of PD-1 blockade in classical Hodgkin lymphoma. Every patient relapsed after autologous stem cell transplantation, and brentuximab vedotin exposure varied. Some clones are missing from TCRdb's copy, which holds only in-frame ones; the method was immunoSEQ multiplex PCR. This table has just over 60,000 clones, about nine tenths appearing once. Sequenced here: peripheral blood mononuclear cells (PBMCs), sampled at baseline. The receptor set was obtained from a human donor with classical Hodgkin lymphoma.

The chain joins TRBV6-5 to TRBJ2-3, with 8 bases aligning to TRBD2. V was pared by 2 bases and J by 5 bases, with 9 bases of the junction left unmatched. The CDR3 has 16 residues. CDR1 and CDR2 from the germline V gene are MNHEY and SVGAGI. The CDR3 loop is CASSYHTSGRIDTQYF. CDR3 nucleotide sequence: TGTGCCAGCAGTTACCACACTAGCGGCCGGATAGATACGCAGTATTTT.

This chain connects TRBV27 to TRBJ1-2; D is undetermined. Trimming took off 6 bases at V and 3 bases at J, with 17 bases between the two ends. The length of the CDR3 is 15 residues. In germline, CDR1 is MNHEY, CDR2 SMNVEV (reference sequence). CDR3 in amino acids: CASSPIAGSDYGYTF. For the CDR3, the DNA is TGTGCCAGCAGCCCAATCGCCGGGAGTGACTATGGCTACACCTTC.

J is TRBJ1-2 and V is TRBV5-1; TRBD1 matches at 10 bases. The germline V gene encodes CDR1 SGHRS and CDR2 YFSETQ. CDR3 size: 14 residues. V was pared by 3 bases and J by 6 bases, with 5 bases of the junction left unmatched. The CDR3 is CASSWDRGADGYTF. The CDR3 region has the DNA TGCGCCAGCAGCTGGGACAGGGGAGCGGATGGCTACACCTTC.

The chain couples TRBV21-1 to TRBJ2-1; the D call in the table, TRBD1, was not verified against the DNA. TRBV21-1 is shown as a pseudogene. This CDR3 is 17 amino acids long. The DNA of the CDR3 is TGTGCCAGCAGCTCGACCTGGGGACAGGTTTATGTCAATGAGCAGTTCTTC. This gives the protein CASSSTWGQVYVNEQFF.

The table lists this clone with a count of one. The chain carries TRBV5-4 and TRBJ1-1, with 12 bases fitting TRBD1. Germline CDR1 SGHNT, CDR2 YYREEE (reference sequence). The CDR3 is 16 residues long. V trimming: 0 bases; J trimming: 4 bases; junction bases outside the gene matches: 4. The CDR3 nucleotides read TGTGCCAGCAGCTTGGCTGGGACAGGGGGCGTCACTGAAGCTTTCTTT. Its translation is CASSLAGTGGVTEAFF.

This clone was observed once. The genes are TRBV11-3 and TRBJ2-1; possibly TRBD1 for D (7 bases). The CDR3 runs 15 residues. V was clipped by 3 bases and J by 7 bases, with 16 bases between them. The V gene's germline CDR1 is SGHNT and CDR2 YENEEA. The CDR3: CASSFGGGAGNEQFF. CDR3 DNA sequence: TGTGCCAGCAGCTTTGGAGGGGGCGCAGGTAATGAGCAGTTCTTC.

This clone was detected only a few times. The V gene is TRBV18, the J gene TRBJ1-2, with a weak D call TRBD1 (5 bases). CDR1 KGHSH and CDR2 LQKENI come from the germline V gene. This CDR3 has 15 amino acids. Trimming cost V 2 bases and J 0 bases, with 10 bases left between them. CDR3 region: CASSPNRYANYGYTF. The CDR3 DNA reads as TGTGCCAGCTCACCAAACAGGTACGCTAACTATGGCTACACCTTC.

The chain links TRBV21-1 to TRBJ2-3; TRBD1 reflects the table's D call only, with no check against the DNA. TRBV21-1 is noted as a pseudogene. This CDR3 region has 14 residues. The CDR3 reads CASSEDKGTDTQYF. The CDR3, as DNA: TGTGCCAGCAGCGAAGACAAAGGCACAGATACGCAGTATTTT.

The gene calls are TRBV18 and TRBJ1-3, with D unresolved. Trimming took off 3 bases at V and 0 bases at J, with 9 bases between the two ends. The germline V gene encodes CDR1 KGHSH and CDR2 LQKENI. The CDR3 has 15 amino acids. For the CDR3, the DNA is TGTGCCAGCTCACCGGCAGCTAACTCTGGAAACACCATATATTTT. Its protein product is CASSPAANSGNTIYF.

The chain has TRBV27 and TRBJ1-1; D remains ambiguous. The germline V gene encodes CDR1 MNHEY and CDR2 SMNVEV (reference sequence). This CDR3 has 16 residues. With 3 bases removed from V and 1 base from J, the gap between germline ends came to 15 bases. For the CDR3, the DNA is TGTGCCAGCAGTTTTTTAGCGGATATCCCGAACACTGAAGCTTTCTTT. It translates to CASSFLADIPNTEAFF.

The rearrangement links TRBV7-9 to TRBJ2-5, with TRBD1 matching 9 bases. This CDR3 region has 17 residues. Germline CDR1 reads SEHNR; CDR2 reads FQNEAQ (reference sequence). V lost 5 bases and J lost 1; bases outside the gene matches: 11. The CDR3 nucleotides read TGTGCCAGCAGCAAGAAACCGGGACAGGGCGTCCAAGAGACCCAGTACTTC. Its translation: CASSKKPGQGVQETQYF.

The gene calls are TRBV7-9 and TRBJ1-1; 10 bases match TRBD1. There are 14 residues in the CDR3. Per germline, CDR1 SEHNR and CDR2 FQNEAQ (reference sequence). V was pared by 10 bases and J by 5 bases, with 10 bases of the junction left unmatched. The CDR3 DNA reads TGTGCCATCATGACAGGGGGCGTCGGGACTGAAGCTTTCTTT. It translates to CAIMTGGVGTEAFF. Looking up the rest from reference TRBV7-9 and TRBJ1-1 gives the full variable domain: DTGVSQNPRHKITKRGQNVTFRCDPISEHNRLYWYRQTLGQGPEFLTYFQNEAQLEKSRLLSDRFSAERPKGSFSTLEIQRTEQGDSAMYLCAIMTGGVGTEAFFGQGTRLTVV.

The CDR3 spells CAWSPGGETQYF. The CDR3 DNA reads TGTGCCTGGAGTCCGGGGGGTGAGACCCAGTACTTC. V usage is TRBV30 and J usage is TRBJ2-5; 7 bases are shared with TRBD2. The CDR3 sequence is 12 residues long. J was trimmed by 5 bases and V by 2 bases; bases with no gene match: 2. Germline V gene lookup returns CDR1 GTSNPN and CDR2 SVGIG (reference sequence).

The genes are TRBV7-3 and TRBJ2-6; possibly TRBD1 for D (5 bases). CDR3 length equals 17 residues. The germline V and J ends were trimmed by 3 bases and 0 bases, with 12 bases remaining between them. Looked up from germline, CDR1 is SGHTA and CDR2 is FQGTGA. This CDR3 is CASSFDSLLSGANVLTF. In nucleotides, the CDR3 is TGTGCCAGCAGCTTCGACAGCCTCCTCTCTGGGGCCAACGTCCTGACTTTC.